This TCR beta chain is drawn from a study of blood T cell repertoires in COVID-19. This clone came up once. The length of the CDR3 is 13 residues. Trimming removed 5 bases at V and 14 bases at J, with 16 bases between. The germline V gene has CDR1 SEHNR and CDR2 FQNEAQ (reference sequence). Source study methods: The assay estimated nucleated cells by amplifying reference gene primers. Libraries were prepared by immunoSEQ multiplex PCR; TCRdb keeps only in-frame clonotypes and omits some of them. D and trimming come from the DNA, and the V and J calls and clone size come from that table. The profile covers about 170,000 clones, with 88% appearing a single time and 2% to 2.5% taken by the ten largest.

Sequences were obtained from peripheral blood. The chain links TRBV7-9 to TRBJ1-6, with D possibly TRBD1 on 5 matching bases. This clonotype was sampled from a man in his forties or fifties who had recovered from COVID-19. The CDR3: CASSPSAGGSLHF. The CDR3 bases are TGTGCCAGCAGCCCAAGTGCGGGGGGTTCCCTCCACTTT.